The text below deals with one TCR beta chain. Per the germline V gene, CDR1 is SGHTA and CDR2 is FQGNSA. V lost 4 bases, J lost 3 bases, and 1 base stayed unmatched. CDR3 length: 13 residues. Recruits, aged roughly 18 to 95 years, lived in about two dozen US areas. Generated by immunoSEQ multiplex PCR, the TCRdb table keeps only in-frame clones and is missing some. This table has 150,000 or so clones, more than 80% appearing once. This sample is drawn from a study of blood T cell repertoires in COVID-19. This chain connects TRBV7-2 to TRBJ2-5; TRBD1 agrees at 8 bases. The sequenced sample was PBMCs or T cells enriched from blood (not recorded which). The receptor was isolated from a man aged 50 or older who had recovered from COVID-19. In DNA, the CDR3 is TGTGCCAGCAGCTCAGGGGGCGAAGAGACCCAGTACTTC. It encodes CASSSGGEETQYF.